This T cell receptor beta chain comes out of a study of vaccination effects on CD4 cells after COVID-19. For the study at large: Participants were given two doses of BNT162b2 or mRNA-1273 vaccine.

J lost 5 bases, V lost 6 bases, and 8 bases had no gene match. Germline CDR1 and CDR2: MDHEN and SYDVKM. This CDR3 spans 16 amino acids. Study observations and caveats: Pronounced clonal contraction occurred in clones induced by infection and by vaccine late after vaccination.

Produced via immunoSEQ multiplex PCR; TCRdb's table is partial and in-frame only. Of over 30,000 clones detected, around 70% appear once; the ten largest clones hold 20% to 25%. In the ViraFEST assay, antigen-specific CD4+ clonotypes were identified by expansion after peptide-pool stimulation. Cultured cells yielded isolated CD4+ T cells after around 10 days. Neither prior SARS-CoV-2 infection nor positive nucleocapsid antibodies were present in the vaccine recipients. Cultures used approximately 2 million PBMC per well, approximately 9.5 IU/ml IL-2 and about 10 ug/ml peptides. Worth noting for this clone: Its specificity is not known.

This sequence was found in a human donor who received a COVID-19 vaccine. The chain has TRBV28 and TRBJ2-1; 12 bases match TRBD2. Sequences were derived from CD4+ T cells from PBMCs cultured with SARS-CoV-2 spike peptides, sampled before COVID-19 vaccination. The CDR3: CASSPSGRGRNNEQFF. The DNA of the CDR3 is TGTGCCAGCAGCCCTAGCGGGAGGGGGCGTAACAATGAGCAGTTCTTC.